These 30 T cell receptor beta chains were all obtained from the same sample, sequenced in a study of identical twins. TCRdb re-derived calls from the 5' RACE reads in MiXCR, one entry per CDR3 protein. The profile shows about 530,000 distinct CDR3 sequences, roughly 15% of them singletons. The data also belong to a second study, concerning yellow fever vaccine responses in identical twins.

Sequenced sample: CD4+ T cells sorted from blood. The receptors were sampled from a woman between 18 and 29 years old in good health.

This clonotype was found a few times. This chain uses TRBV27 with TRBJ2-7, with TRBD1 as a possible D gene (6 bases). CDR3 length: 14 amino acids. The germline V gene has CDR1 MNHEY and CDR2 SMNVEV (reference sequence). V lost 2 bases, J lost 2 bases, and 10 bases lay in between. The chain's CDR3 is CASSLGDKPYEQYF. The CDR3 coding sequence is TGTGCCAGCAGTTTAGGGGACAAGCCCTACGAGCAGTACTTC.

The sample holds one count of this clonotype. This chain connects TRBV20-1 to TRBJ2-7, with D perhaps TRBD1 or TRBD2 (5 bases each). V was cut by 1 base and J by 3 bases, with 16 bases left in between. The CDR3 covers 15 residues. CDR1 and CDR2 from the germline V gene are DFQATT and SNEGSKA (reference sequence). This CDR3 is CSARVMGEGFYEQYF. The CDR3 region has the DNA TGCAGTGCTAGAGTAATGGGGGAAGGCTTCTACGAGCAGTACTTC.

This rearrangement joins TRBV25-1 to TRBJ2-5, with 9 bases matching TRBD2. The germline gives CDR1 MGHDK, CDR2 SYGVNS. CDR3 length: 15 amino acids. The ends lost 5 bases at V and 5 bases at J; junction bases unmatched: 9. CDR3 amino acids: CASSLGGRASETQYF. The CDR3 DNA reads TGTGCCAGCAGTTTAGGCGGGAGGGCCTCGGAGACCCAGTACTTC. The full variable domain, with the rest looked up from reference TRBV25-1 and TRBJ2-5, is EADIYQTPRYLVIGTGKKITLECSQTMGHDKMYWYQQDPGMELHLIHYSYGVNSTEKGDLSSESTVSRIRTEHFPLTLESARPSHTSQYLCASSLGGRASETQYFGPGTRLLVL.

The rearrangement joins TRBV10-3 to TRBJ2-7, with unresolved D. Trimming stripped 4 bases from V and 6 bases from J, with 7 bases between. Per germline, CDR1 ENHRY and CDR2 SYGVKD. This CDR3 has 11 residues. The CDR3 DNA sequence: TGTGCCATCAGTGCGAAGGGCGAGCAGTACTTC. This encodes CAISAKGEQYF.

This clonotype showed up many times. This sequence joins TRBV29-1 and TRBJ2-3; 7 bases are a match to TRBD1. In germline, CDR1 is SQVTM, CDR2 ANQGSEA. The CDR3 sequence is 14 residues long. With V trimmed by 8 bases and J by 0 bases, 8 bases remained unmatched. The CDR3 DNA sequence: TGCAGCACCACCAGGGGGTTAAGCACAGATACGCAGTATTTT. It specifies CSTTRGLSTDTQYF.

The rearrangement links TRBV6-1 to TRBJ2-1; 7 bases align to TRBD1. CDR3 length equals 19 residues. Germline lookup yields CDR1 MNHNS and CDR2 SASEGT. V shed 6 bases and J 0 bases; nucleotides not matched to a gene: 17. The CDR3: CASSSYRIAGGISYNEQFF. The CDR3, as DNA: TGTGCCAGCAGCTCCTACAGGATCGCAGGGGGTATCTCCTACAATGAGCAGTTCTTC.

This clonotype has only a few counts. J is TRBJ2-1 and V is TRBV2; 10 bases are shared with TRBD1. CDR3 size: 13 residues. Germline V gene lookup returns CDR1 SNHLY and CDR2 FYNNEI. With 8 bases clipped from V and 2 bases from J, the junction kept 0 bases outside the gene matches. CDR3 DNA sequence: TGTGCCAGCGGGACAGGGGCCTACAATGAGCAGTTCTTC. Protein product: CASGTGAYNEQFF.

This clonotype was observed a handful of times. This chain joins TRBV20-1 and TRBJ2-1; 8 nucleotides agree with TRBD2. The CDR3 loop spans 15 amino acids. V gave up 2 bases and J gave up 9 bases; unmatched junction bases: 12. The germline gives CDR1 DFQATT, CDR2 SNEGSKA (reference sequence). CDR3: CSARLSGSGSGEQFF. The CDR3 DNA is TGCAGTGCTAGACTAAGCGGGAGCGGGTCAGGTGAGCAGTTCTTC.

The rearrangement joins TRBV7-3 to TRBJ2-3, with D unresolved. The germline gives CDR1 SGHTA, CDR2 FQGTGA. V lost 2 bases to trimming and J lost 2 bases, with 8 bases between them. The CDR3 sequence is 14 residues long. Here the CDR3 reads CASSLGVLTDTQYF. The CDR3 coding sequence is TGTGCCAGCAGCTTAGGAGTTCTCACAGATACGCAGTATTTT.

This clonotype was counted only a few times. V gene TRBV28 combines with J gene TRBJ1-5; no firm D call. This CDR3 is built from 13 residues. Trimming took off 7 bases at V and 1 base at J, with 8 bases between the two ends. Per the germline V gene, CDR1 is MDHEN and CDR2 is SYDVKM. The CDR3 is CASKFKSNQPQHF. CDR3 bases: TGTGCCAGCAAATTCAAGAGCAATCAGCCCCAGCATTTT.

The rearrangement uses TRBV18 and TRBJ2-1; 14 bases map to TRBD2. Germline values: CDR1 KGHSH, CDR2 LQKENI. This CDR3 comprises 14 residues. J lost 8 bases, V lost 7 bases, and 4 bases had no gene match. CDR3 nucleotide sequence: TGTGCCAGCTTTGGGACTAGCGGGAGAGATGAGCAGTTCTTC. As protein: CASFGTSGRDEQFF.

The V call is TRBV6-5, the J call TRBJ2-7, with 7 bases that match TRBD2. The V gene end was trimmed by 2 bases and the J gene end by 0 bases; junction bases not matched to a gene: 4. The CDR3 consists of 15 residues. Germline V gene sequence: CDR1 MNHEY, CDR2 SVGAGI. CDR3 coding DNA: TGTGCCAGCAGTTACGTGACTAGCTACTCCTACGAGCAGTACTTC. Encoded protein: CASSYVTSYSYEQYF.

This clonotype came up a few times. This chain links TRBV5-1 with TRBJ2-7; 12 nucleotides agree with TRBD2. The V segment lost 2 bases and the J segment 3 bases; nucleotides outside the gene matches: 15. Germline CDR1 reads SGHRS; CDR2 reads YFSETQ. The CDR3 spans 19 residues. DNA for the CDR3: TGCGCCAGCAGCTTTGGGAGACTAGCGGGAGATGGAGTGGACTACGAGCAGTACTTC. It codes for CASSFGRLAGDGVDYEQYF.

The rearrangement links TRBV18 to TRBJ2-5, with D hard to call. This CDR3 is 13 amino acids long. Trimming cost V 0 bases and J 5 bases, with 7 bases left between them. Germline CDR1 reads KGHSH; CDR2 reads LQKENI. CDR3 in amino acids: CASSPPWSETQYF. CDR3 nucleotides: TGTGCCAGCTCACCACCGTGGTCTGAGACCCAGTACTTC.

The DNA for the CDR3 is TGTGCCAGCAGCTTCTCTCCCATGGAGACCCAGTACTTC. Translated, it gives CASSFSPMETQYF. The chain has TRBV7-2 and TRBJ2-5; D remains ambiguous. Germline CDR1 SGHTA, CDR2 FQGNSA. CDR3 length: 13 residues. V lost 3 bases to trimming and J lost 5 bases, with 10 bases between them.

This clonotype was seen a handful of times. V gene TRBV6-5 combines with J gene TRBJ1-6, with a possible D match to TRBD1 (5 bases). V dropped 0 bases and J dropped 9 bases, with 15 bases sitting between them. This CDR3 comprises 16 residues. Germline V gene lookup returns CDR1 MNHEY and CDR2 SVGAGI. The CDR3 nucleotides are TGTGCCAGCAGTTACTCGAAGGGACCGGGAGGTTCACCCCTCCACTTT. Translating gives CASSYSKGPGGSPLHF.

This clonotype was seen ten or more times. The V call is TRBV5-1, the J call TRBJ1-2, with TRBD1 identical over 7 bases. The junction had 3 bases not matched to a gene; V was cut back by 4 bases and J by 3 bases. Per germline, CDR1 SGHRS and CDR2 YFSETQ. The length of the CDR3 is 13 residues. The CDR3 region is CASSETGDYGYTF. The CDR3 DNA reads TGCGCCAGCAGCGAAACAGGGGACTATGGCTACACCTTC.

This clonotype was counted only a few times. The rearrangement links TRBV5-1 to TRBJ2-2, with D possibly TRBD1 on 6 matching bases. The ends were cut back, 5 bases at V and 5 bases at J, with 13 bases in the middle. Germline V gene sequence: CDR1 SGHRS, CDR2 YFSETQ. The length of the CDR3 is 14 residues. The CDR3 sequence is CASRSGHTTGELFF. The CDR3 DNA is TGCGCCAGCAGATCGGGACATACGACCGGGGAGCTGTTTTTT.

The chain uses TRBV4-1 and TRBJ2-5; 13 bases agree with TRBD2. From germline, CDR1 is MGHRA and CDR2 YSYEKL. V trimming: 5 bases; J trimming: 1 base; junction bases outside the gene matches: 4. The CDR3 extends over 16 amino acids. CDR3 region: CASSKGTSGAQETQYF. In DNA, the CDR3 is TGCGCCAGCAGCAAAGGGACTAGCGGGGCCCAAGAGACCCAGTACTTC.

This clonotype was detected a few times. The V gene is TRBV6-1, the J gene TRBJ1-1; D is ambiguous. Per germline, CDR1 MNHNS and CDR2 SASEGT. V lost 2 bases, J lost 0 bases, and 4 bases lay in between. The CDR3 spans 13 residues. The CDR3 sequence is CASSENLNTEAFF. The CDR3 DNA sequence: TGTGCCAGCAGTGAAAATTTGAACACTGAAGCTTTCTTT.

This clonotype has more than one count but fewer than ten. V is TRBV5-1 and J is TRBJ2-7; D might be TRBD1 or TRBD2, each matching 5 bases. The V gene lost 4 bases and the J gene lost 2 bases, with 10 bases spanning the gap. The CDR3 covers 13 residues. Per germline, CDR1 SGHRS and CDR2 YFSETQ. In DNA form, the CDR3 reads TGCGCCAGCAGCACGGGACCTACCTACGAGCAGTACTTC. It encodes CASSTGPTYEQYF.

This rearrangement joins TRBV5-1 to TRBJ2-5, with 11 positions matching TRBD2. The J segment lost 0 bases and the V segment lost 5 bases, leaving 9 bases of the junction unmatched. CDR3 length: 17 residues. Per the germline V gene, CDR1 is SGHRS and CDR2 is YFSETQ. In DNA, the CDR3 is TGCGCCAGCAGGCCCCTGGCTAGCGGGGGGTACCAAGAGACCCAGTACTTC. Encoded protein: CASRPLASGGYQETQYF.

This clonotype came up many times. Here the CDR3 reads CASSLLDHNTGELFF. In nucleotides, the CDR3 is TGTGCCAGCAGCTTACTAGACCACAACACCGGGGAGCTGTTTTTT. This sequence joins TRBV5-6 and TRBJ2-2, with D maybe TRBD2 (5 bases). This CDR3 is 15 amino acids long. Germline V CDR1 and CDR2: SGHDT, YYEEEE. Trimming shortened V by 2 bases and J by 2 bases, and 10 bases separated the two germline ends.

This clonotype was observed a handful of times. The chain uses TRBV6-1 and TRBJ1-1, with D unclear. Germline V gene lookup returns CDR1 MNHNS and CDR2 SASEGT. CDR3 size: 13 residues. The V gene lost 4 bases and the J gene lost 5 bases, with 11 bases spanning the gap. The CDR3 here is CASSVVSQTEAFF. The CDR3 nucleotides are TGTGCCAGCAGTGTCGTCAGTCAAACTGAAGCTTTCTTT.

This clonotype was found many times. V gene TRBV7-9 combines with J gene TRBJ2-1; 7 bases line up with TRBD1. Germline CDR1 and CDR2: SEHNR and FQNEAQ (reference sequence). This CDR3 is built from 14 residues. Trimming took 5 bases from V and 1 from J; bases not matched to a gene: 2. As DNA, the CDR3 is TGTGCCAGCAGCCAGGACAGGTCCTACAATGAGCAGTTCTTC. The encoded protein is CASSQDRSYNEQFF.

This clonotype turned up a few times. The V call is TRBV10-3, the J call TRBJ2-1; 12 nucleotides match TRBD1. From germline, CDR1 is ENHRY and CDR2 SYGVKD. The ends lost 0 bases at V and 7 bases at J; junction bases unmatched: 10. This CDR3 is built from 18 residues. The CDR3: CAISESNRGTGGLNEQFF. CDR3 in DNA: TGTGCCATCAGTGAGTCGAATAGGGGGACAGGGGGCCTGAATGAGCAGTTCTTC.

This clonotype has more than one count but fewer than ten. V is TRBV24-1 and J is TRBJ2-2; D gene uncertain. V was trimmed by 2 bases and J by 4 bases, leaving 1 base between them. The CDR3 sequence is 12 residues long. CDR1 KGHDR and CDR2 SFDVKD come from the germline V gene. The CDR3 loop is CATSDSTGELFF. CDR3 bases: TGTGCCACCAGTGATTCCACCGGGGAGCTGTTTTTT.

This sequence joins TRBV11-2 and TRBJ2-3, with D possibly matching TRBD2 (6 bases). From germline, CDR1 is SGHAT and CDR2 FQNNGV. V was pared by 5 bases and J by 2 bases, with 14 bases between. The CDR3 sequence is 15 residues long. CDR3 nucleotides: TGTGCCAGCAGCACCTCGGGGGTACTCACAGATACGCAGTATTTT. It translates to CASSTSGVLTDTQYF. Based on the CDR3 plus reference TRBV11-2 and TRBJ2-3, the full variable domain is EAGVAQSPRYKIIEKRQSVAFWCNPISGHATLYWYQQILGQGPKLLIQFQNNGVVDDSQLPKDRFSAERLKGVDSTLKIQPAKLEDSAVYLCASSTSGVLTDTQYFGPGTRLTVL.

J is TRBJ1-2 and V is TRBV29-1, with a tentative D call TRBD1 (6 bases). CDR1 and CDR2 from the germline V gene are SQVTM and ANQGSEA. V lost 8 bases and J lost 8, with 21 bases in between. The length of the CDR3 is 13 residues. The CDR3 DNA is TGCAGCTCCCCCGAACCTACAGGGACGGGCTACACCTTC. This codes for CSSPEPTGTGYTF. Filled out from reference TRBV29-1 and TRBJ1-2, the complete variable domain reads SAVISQKPSRDICQRGTSLTIQCQVDSQVTMMFWYRQQPGQSLTLIATANQGSEATYESGFVIDKFPISRPNLTFSTLTVSNMSPEDSSIYLCSSPEPTGTGYTFGSGTRLTVV.

This clonotype was seen a few times. The V gene is TRBV12-3 or TRBV12-4, the J gene TRBJ2-7, with D possibly matching TRBD2 (6 bases). CDR3 length equals 15 residues. V dropped 2 bases and J dropped 4 bases, with 15 bases sitting between them. The CDR3 DNA reads as TGTGCCAGCAGTTTAAGCGGGCCAGGCTCTTACGAGCAGTACTTC. Translation: CASSLSGPGSYEQYF.